These T cell receptor beta chains were read from a single sample in a study of response to subunit inactivated influenza vaccine. TCRdb ran MiXCR on the RT-PCR reads and lists one entry per CDR3 protein. This sample yields roughly 520,000 distinct CDR3 sequences, of which roughly 23% are seen a single time; 1.5% to 2% belongs to the top ten. The specimen comprised CD4+ T cells sorted from PBMCs, sampled around 5 days after vaccination. These receptors came from a man aged 50-60 years who received an inactivated influenza vaccine. Each CDR3 is given with its conserved first and last residue. D genes are given only for firm matches. Clone size, where shown, is once, few, many, or a class for clones that have expanded.

d_gene,abundance,j_gene,v_gene,CDR3nt,CDR3aa
TRBD2,NA,TRBJ2-1,TRBV20-1,TGCAGTGCTAGGACCGGGACTAGCTCCTACAATGAGCAGTTCTTC,CSARTGTSSYNEQFF
NA,few,TRBJ1-2,TRBV5-6,TGTGCCAGCAGCTCGTCCGGGAGACTGGACTTC,CASSSSGRLDF
NA,NA,TRBJ2-1,TRBV9,TGTGCCAGCAGCACACTGACCTACAATGAGCAGTTCTTC,CASSTLTYNEQFF
NA,few,TRBJ2-1,TRBV6-2/TRBV6-3,TGTGCCAGCAGAACCGATTCCAGCTTTGGTGAGCAGTTCTTC,CASRTDSSFGEQFF
NA,NA,TRBJ2-7,TRBV4-3,TGCGCCAGCAGCCAAGATGCGGGTTTCTCCTACGAGCAGTACTTC,CASSQDAGFSYEQYF
TRBD2,NA,TRBJ2-7,TRBV6-5,TGTGCCAGCAGTTACCGGACTAGTAAACCCTACGAGCAGTACTTC,CASSYRTSKPYEQYF
NA,NA,TRBJ2-4,TRBV20-1,TGCAGTGCCTTCCCCCTGGCCCTAGCCAAAAACATTCAGTACTTC,CSAFPLALAKNIQYF
NA,NA,TRBJ2-2,TRBV7-9,TGTGCCAGCAGCTTAGAGGAGAGATTGAACACCGGGGAGCTGTTTTTT,CASSLEERLNTGELFF
NA,NA,TRBJ2-7,TRBV20-1,TGCAGTGCTAGAGACCCACAGGGTCTCTACGAGCAGTACTTC,CSARDPQGLYEQYF
NA,NA,TRBJ2-3,TRBV20-1,TGCAGTGCTAGACCGGGACCTTTCACAGATACGCAGTATTTT,CSARPGPFTDTQYF
TRBD1,once,TRBJ1-2,TRBV5-1,TGCGCCAGCAGCTTGGGTACCGGGACAGGGGGCTTTGGCTACACCTTC,CASSLGTGTGGFGYTF
NA,few,TRBJ2-1,TRBV20-1,TGCAGTGCTAGATTGTTGCGTGAGCAGTTCTTC,CSARLLREQFF
TRBD2,NA,TRBJ2-3,TRBV7-9,TGTGCCAGCAGCCCCAGCGTAGCGGGAGCTCCAGATACGCAGTATTTT,CASSPSVAGAPDTQYF
TRBD1,NA,TRBJ2-7,TRBV3-1,TGTGCCAGCAGCCTCGGGACAGGGGTGTCCCACGAGCAGTACTTC,CASSLGTGVSHEQYF
NA,NA,TRBJ2-5,TRBV5-1,TGCGCCAGCAGCTTGTTTCTCCAAGAGACCCAGTACTTC,CASSLFLQETQYF